This T cell receptor beta chain was observed in a study of blood T cell repertoires in COVID-19. Trimming pared 5 bases from V and 0 bases from J, leaving 7 bases between. Germline V gene sequence: CDR1 KGHDR, CDR2 SFDVKD. This CDR3 region has 14 residues. Methods used by the authors: Amplification of reference gene primers was used by the study to estimate nucleated cell counts. Repertoires were generated with immunoSEQ multiplex PCR, while TCRdb's copy carries only in-frame clones and drops some. The V and J calls and clone size are taken from that table; D and trimming were inferred from the DNA. This sample has around 160,000 clones, with around 84% found just once.

The receptor was derived from a man in his sixties with active or convalescent COVID-19. Sequencing was done on a sample of peripheral blood. V gene TRBV24-1 combines with J gene TRBJ1-5; unclear D gene. DNA for the CDR3: TGTGCCACCAGTGGAAGCCATAGCAATCAGCCCCAGCATTTT. It yields the protein CATSGSHSNQPQHF.